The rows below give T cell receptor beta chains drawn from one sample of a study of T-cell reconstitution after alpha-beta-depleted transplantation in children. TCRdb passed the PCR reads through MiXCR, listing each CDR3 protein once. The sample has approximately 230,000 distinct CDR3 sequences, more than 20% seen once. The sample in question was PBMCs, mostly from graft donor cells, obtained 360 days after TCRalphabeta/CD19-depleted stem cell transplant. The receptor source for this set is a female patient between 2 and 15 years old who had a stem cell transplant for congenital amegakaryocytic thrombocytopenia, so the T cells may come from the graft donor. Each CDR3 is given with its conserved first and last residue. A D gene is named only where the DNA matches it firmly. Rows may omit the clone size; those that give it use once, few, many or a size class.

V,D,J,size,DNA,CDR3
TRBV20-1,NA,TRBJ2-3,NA,TGCAGTGCTAGACAGGGGGGGGGCACAGATACGCAGTATTTT,CSARQGGGTDTQYF
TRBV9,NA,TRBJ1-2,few,TGTGCCAGCAGCGGTACACTCTATGGCTACACCTTC,CASSGTLYGYTF
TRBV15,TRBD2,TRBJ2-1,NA,TGTGCCACCAGCAGAGGACTAGCGGGAACCTACAATGAGCAGTTCTTC,CATSRGLAGTYNEQFF
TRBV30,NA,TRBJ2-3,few,TGTGCCTGGACGCGGGCCTTACGAACAGATACGCAGTATTTT,CAWTRALRTDTQYF
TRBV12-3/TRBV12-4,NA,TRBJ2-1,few,TGTGCCAGCAGTTCCCGCGCACAATCCTACAATGAGCAGTTCTTC,CASSSRAQSYNEQFF
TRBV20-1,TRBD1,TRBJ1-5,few,TGCAGTGCTAGACGCACGGGACAGGAAAGACGGGGTCAGCCCCAGCATTTT,CSARRTGQERRGQPQHF
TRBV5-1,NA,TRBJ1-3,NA,TGCGCCAGCAGCTTGGCCTTCGGCATGTCAGGGAACACCATATATTTT,CASSLAFGMSGNTIYF
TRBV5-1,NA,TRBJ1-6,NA,TGCGCCAGCAGCTTGGATTCCTACTCACCCCTCCACTTT,CASSLDSYSPLHF
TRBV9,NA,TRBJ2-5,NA,TGTGCCAGCAGCGTAGCGGCTAGCTACCAAGAGACCCAGTACTTC,CASSVAASYQETQYF
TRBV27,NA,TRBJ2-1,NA,TGTGCCAGCAGTTTCTTCGGGGACAATGAGCAGTTCTTC,CASSFFGDNEQFF
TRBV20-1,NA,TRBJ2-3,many,TGCAGTGCTAGATCCCTGGGGGACAGCACAGATACGCAGTATTTT,CSARSLGDSTDTQYF
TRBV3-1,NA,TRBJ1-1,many,TGTGCCAGCAGACAGAAAGGAGAGGCTTTCTTT,CASRQKGEAFF
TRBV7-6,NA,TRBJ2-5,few,TGTGCCAGCAGCTTAGGATTTCCCTGGGACCGATCTACCAAAGGGGAGACCCAGTACTTC,CASSLGFPWDRSTKGETQYF
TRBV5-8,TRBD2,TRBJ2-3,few,TGTGCCAGCAGCTTACTTAGCGGGAGTTTGGATACGCAGTATTTT,CASSLLSGSLDTQYF
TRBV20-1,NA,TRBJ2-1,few,TGCAGTGCTCCCGAGGGCGGGTCCTACAATGAGCAGTTCTTC,CSAPEGGSYNEQFF
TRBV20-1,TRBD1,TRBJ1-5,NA,TGCAGTGCCTGGGGGGCACAGGGGAATCAGCCCCAGCATTTT,CSAWGAQGNQPQHF
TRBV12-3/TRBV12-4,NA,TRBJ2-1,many,TGTGCCAGCAGTATGCCACTAGGTAATGAGCAGTTCTTC,CASSMPLGNEQFF
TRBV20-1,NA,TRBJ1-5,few,TGCAGTGCTAGCACGGATAGCAATCAGCCCCAGCATTTT,CSASTDSNQPQHF
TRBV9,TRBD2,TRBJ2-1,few,TGTGCCAGCAGGACAGCGGGAGCCGGCTACAATGAGCAGTTCTTC,CASRTAGAGYNEQFF
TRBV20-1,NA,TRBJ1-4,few,TGCAGTCCGAAGGACACGGGTCACGAAAAACTGTTTTTT,CSPKDTGHEKLFF
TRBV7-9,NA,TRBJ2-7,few,TGTGCCAGCAGCTTGGTCCCTCATTCCTACGAGCAGTACTTC,CASSLVPHSYEQYF
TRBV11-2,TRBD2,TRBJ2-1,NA,TGTGCCAGCAGCCCCGTCTCTCGGGGGGGTACCCATGAGCAGTTCTTC,CASSPVSRGGTHEQFF
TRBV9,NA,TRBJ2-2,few,TGTGCCAGCAGCGTAGTAGGACAGAATAACGGGGAGCTGTTTTTT,CASSVVGQNNGELFF
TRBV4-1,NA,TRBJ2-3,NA,TGCGCCAGCAGCCAAGATTCGGGTTTAGATACGCAGTATTTT,CASSQDSGLDTQYF
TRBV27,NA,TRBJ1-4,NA,TGTGCCAGCAGTCCAAATTTTGCAACTAATGAAAAACTGTTTTTT,CASSPNFATNEKLFF
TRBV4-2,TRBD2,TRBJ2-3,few,TGTGCCAGCAGCCTTGGATCTAGCGGGGGGGCCGAAACGCAGTATTTT,CASSLGSSGGAETQYF
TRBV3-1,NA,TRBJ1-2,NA,TGTGCCAGCAGTCCCGGGACGGGTTCCCTCTATGGCTACACCTTC,CASSPGTGSLYGYTF
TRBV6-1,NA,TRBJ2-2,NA,TGTGCCACCAGGGACACTAACACCGGGGAGCTGTTTTTT,CATRDTNTGELFF
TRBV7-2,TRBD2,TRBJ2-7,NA,TGTGCCAGCAGTTTTACTAGCGGGGTGAGGTACGAGCAGTACTTC,CASSFTSGVRYEQYF
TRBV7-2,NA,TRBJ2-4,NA,TGTGCCAGCAGCTTAGGACAGATTCATCTAGCCAAAAACATTCAGTACTTC,CASSLGQIHLAKNIQYF
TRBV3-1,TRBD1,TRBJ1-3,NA,TGTGCCAGCAGCCAAGATGTGAGGCAGGGGGGCACCATATATTTT,CASSQDVRQGGTIYF
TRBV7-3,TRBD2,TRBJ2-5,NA,TGTGCCAGCAGCTTAAATGGCGCGGGAGCAGAGACCCAGTACTTC,CASSLNGAGAETQYF
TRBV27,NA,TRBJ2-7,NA,TGTGCCAGCAAAGCGACTAGATCATCCTACGAGCAGTACTTC,CASKATRSSYEQYF
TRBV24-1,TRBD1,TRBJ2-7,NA,TGTGCCACCAGTGATCAGGGACAGGGGGTATCCGAGCAGTACTTC,CATSDQGQGVSEQYF
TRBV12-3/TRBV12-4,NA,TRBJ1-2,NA,TGTGCCAGCAGTAAAGACAGAGGGACCTATGGCTACACCTTC,CASSKDRGTYGYTF
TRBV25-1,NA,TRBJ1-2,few,TGTGCCAGCAGTGAATCCGGGACATACGCACACTATGGCTACACCTTC,CASSESGTYAHYGYTF
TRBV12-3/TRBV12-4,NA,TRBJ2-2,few,TGTGCCAGCAGTACCTCGAGGAGCACCGGGGAGCTGTTTTTT,CASSTSRSTGELFF
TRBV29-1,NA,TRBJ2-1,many,TGCAGCGTTGAAGAGTCTGACAATGAGCAGTTCTTC,CSVEESDNEQFF
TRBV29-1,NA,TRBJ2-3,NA,TGCAGCGTTGAGTGGGGGAGGACAGATACGCAGTATTTT,CSVEWGRTDTQYF
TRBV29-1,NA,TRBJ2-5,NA,TGCAGCGCCCCCTTGCCGGAACAAGAGACCCAGTACTTC,CSAPLPEQETQYF
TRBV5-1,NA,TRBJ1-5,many,TGCGCCAGCAGCTTGGTCCCGAATCAGCCCCAGCATTTT,CASSLVPNQPQHF